These 18 T cell receptor beta chains were sequenced from one sample in a study of Graves' ophthalmopathy and Graves' hyperthyroidism. RNA transcripts provided the template for amplifying TCR beta CDR3 regions. Second-round multiplex PCR came after first-round RT-PCR with HTBI primers. TCRdb processed the multiplex PCR reads anew with MiXCR; each CDR3 protein has one entry. The repertoire includes 650,000 to 800,000 distinct CDR3 sequences, under 50% of them detected once, and around 3.3% sits in the top ten. The material sequenced was peripheral blood. All receptors come from an adult man with Graves' ophthalmopathy.

This clonotype was found a few times. The CDR3 DNA follows: TGTGCCAGCTCACCACCTAGCGGGAGTTCCCACGAGCAGTACTTC. The encoded protein is CASSPPSGSSHEQYF. The chain employs TRBV10-3 and TRBJ2-7; 10 bases match TRBD2. CDR3 size: 15 residues. Germline V gene lookup returns CDR1 ENHRY and CDR2 SYGVKD. Losses at the gene ends were 10 bases for V and 5 bases for J; bases not matched to a gene: 14.

Turning to this clonotype: Being one base from a much bigger clone, this may be a read error. The genes are TRBV10-3 and TRBJ1-5; no clear D gene. Germline V lookup: CDR1 ENHRY, CDR2 SYGVKD. This CDR3 region has 12 residues. Written as DNA, the CDR3 is TGTGCCAGCACTCGGGGAGATCAGCCCCAGCGTTTT. Translation: CASTRGDQPQRF.

The rearrangement joins TRBV10-3 to TRBJ2-1; 9 positions agree with TRBD2. Trimming took 7 bases from V and 7 from J; bases not matched to a gene: 8. Germline values: CDR1 ENHRY, CDR2 SYGVKD. The CDR3 is made up of 14 amino acids. CDR3 sequence: CAITSSGRYNEQFF. CDR3 nucleotide sequence: TGTGCCATCACGTCCAGCGGGAGGTATAATGAGCAGTTCTTC.

This clonotype has just one count. J is TRBJ2-5 and V is TRBV5-1, with D possibly TRBD2 on 7 matching bases. The germline CDR1 and CDR2 sequences are SGHRS and YFSETQ. This CDR3 spans 15 amino acids. The V end lost 2 bases, the J end lost 11 bases, and 22 bases lay between the germline ends. CDR3 sequence reads: CASSFDGGHADTQYF. CDR3 DNA sequence: TGCGCCAGCAGCTTCGACGGGGGGCACGCAGATACGCAGTACTTC.

This chain connects TRBV19 to TRBJ1-1; D uncertain. The germline CDR1 and CDR2 sequences are LNHDA and SQIVND (reference sequence). CDR3 length equals 13 residues. V lost 6 bases and J lost 5, with 13 bases in between. This chain's CDR3 is CASRRTVGTEAFF. The CDR3 DNA is TGTGCCAGTAGACGGACGGTGGGGACTGAAGCTTTCTTT.

To note about this clonotype: Just one base apart from a much larger clone, this may be a read error. The chain uses TRBV12-3 or TRBV12-4 and TRBJ2-7; 9 positions agree with TRBD2. The CDR3 extends over 14 amino acids. CDR3: CAGSIGLAFNEQYF. CDR3 in DNA: TGTGCCGGCAGTATCGGACTAGCGTTTAACGAGCAGTACTTC.

A remark on this clonotype: A much larger clone lies a single base off, so this may be a read error. The rearrangement joins TRBV4-1 to TRBJ1-1; D gene ambiguous. Deletions cut 3 bases from V and 3 bases from J, with 11 bases between. The CDR3 consists of 14 residues. Germline loops: CDR1 MGHRA, CDR2 YSYEKL. CDR3 amino acids: CASSQGLWDTEAFF. The CDR3 coding sequence is TGCGCCAGCAGCCAGGGGTTGTGGGACACTGAAGCTTTCTTT.

This clonotype was seen repeatedly, ten times or more. The CDR3: CASSPQESYEQYF. CDR3 in DNA: TGTGCCAGCAGTCCTCAGGAGTCCTACGAGCAGTACTTC. This chain joins TRBV12-3 or TRBV12-4 and TRBJ2-7, with D hard to call. Trimming removed 5 bases at V and 1 base at J, with 9 bases between. There are 13 residues in the CDR3.

The rearrangement uses TRBV5-8 and TRBJ1-2; D ambiguous. The CDR3 covers 15 residues. Germline V gene lookup returns CDR1 SGHTS and CDR2 YDEGEE. V lost 4 bases and J lost 0, with 13 bases in between. CDR3 in DNA: TGTGCCAGCAGCCAAGCGGTACCAGCTAACTATGGCTACACCTTC. The encoded protein is CASSQAVPANYGYTF.

This clonotype was detected ten times or more. The chain carries TRBV7-9 and TRBJ2-5; no firm D call. This CDR3 spans 15 amino acids. Germline values: CDR1 SEHNR, CDR2 FQNEAQ (reference sequence). V was cut by 0 bases and J by 5 bases, with 13 bases left in between. The CDR3 is CASSLAYEVLETQYF. CDR3 bases: TGTGCCAGCAGCTTAGCGTACGAGGTTCTGGAGACCCAGTACTTC.

This chain joins TRBV5-1 and TRBJ1-2; D gene ambiguous. V lost 3 bases and J 7 bases, leaving 10 bases between the germline ends. The CDR3 runs 12 residues. CDR1 is SGHRS and CDR2 is YFSETQ in the germline V gene. The CDR3 coding sequence is TGCGCCAGCAGCTCGGCAGAGACTGGCTACACCTTC. Translated, it gives CASSSAETGYTF. The full variable domain, in which reference TRBV5-1 and TRBJ1-2 provide the parts outside the CDR3, is KAGVTQTPRYLIKTRGQQVTLSCSPISGHRSVSWYQQTPGQGLQFLFEYFSETQRNKGNFPGRFSGRQFSNSRSEMNVSTLELGDSALYLCASSSAETGYTFGSGTRLTVV.

Comments on this clonotype: This may be a read error: a much more frequent sequence differs by one nucleotide. The rearrangement links TRBV2 to TRBJ2-2; weak D call: TRBD2 (7 bases). The CDR3 totals 17 residues. V was pared by 5 bases and J by 0 bases, with 16 bases between. The germline CDR1 and CDR2 sequences are SNHLY and FYNNEI. The CDR3 DNA is TGTGCCAGCAGTCAACGGGGGGCGTTCGCGAACACCGGGGAGCTGTTTTTT. It encodes CASSQRGAFANTGELFF. The complete variable domain, with remaining parts taken from reference TRBV2 and TRBJ2-2, reads EPEVTQTPSHQVTQMGQEVILRCVPISNHLYFYWYRQILGQKVEFLVSFYNNEISEKSEIFDDQFSVERPDGSNFTLKIRSTKLEDSAMYFCASSQRGAFANTGELFFGEGSRLTVL.

The V call is TRBV30, the J call TRBJ2-7, with a possible D match to TRBD1 (5 bases). The CDR3 extends over 13 amino acids. Between the trimmed V and J ends, which lost 0 bases and 6 bases, there was a span of 12 bases. CDR1 is GTSNPN, CDR2 SVGIG, per germline (reference sequence). The CDR3 sequence: CAWSVDSVREQYF. Written as DNA, the CDR3 is TGTGCCTGGAGTGTAGACAGCGTCCGCGAGCAGTACTTC.

In its sample, this clonotype was seen many times. The genes are TRBV12-3 or TRBV12-4 and TRBJ2-6; D possibly matches TRBD1 or TRBD2 (5 bases each). Trimming removed 5 bases at V and 4 bases at J, with 12 bases between. The CDR3 covers 15 residues. The CDR3 DNA is TGTGCCAGCAGTCCGGGACCCGGAGGGGCCAACGTCCTGACTTTC. It codes for CASSPGPGGANVLTF.

As regards this clonotype: One base away lies a much larger clone, so this may be a sequencing read error. V and J are TRBV2 and TRBJ2-5; 10 positions match TRBD1. Per germline, CDR1 SNHLY and CDR2 FYNNEI. This CDR3 is built from 13 residues. V lost 6 bases to trimming and J lost 5 bases; unmatched junction nucleotides: 3. CDR3 in amino acids: CASRTGGSETQYF. DNA of the CDR3: TGTGCCAGCAGGACAGGGGGCTCGGAGACCCAGTACTTC.

V is TRBV29-1 and J is TRBJ2-5; 7 positions match TRBD2. The CDR3 sequence is 17 residues long. The germline CDR1 and CDR2 sequences are SQVTM and ANQGSEA. V shed 5 bases, J shed 1 base, and the junction held 16 bases outside the gene matches. The chain's CDR3 is CSVNGRRSTGGQETQYF. In DNA form, the CDR3 reads TGCAGCGTTAACGGCCGGAGATCGACGGGGGGCCAAGAGACCCAGTACTTC.

The sample holds a few counts of this clonotype. The rearrangement uses TRBV6-2 or TRBV6-3 and TRBJ1-1; a weak D match, TRBD1 (6 bases). Per the germline V gene, CDR1 is MNHEY and CDR2 is SVGEGT. The CDR3 is 14 amino acids. V lost 6 bases to trimming and J lost 4 bases, with 15 bases between them. The CDR3 nucleotides are TGTGCCAGCAGACGTTACACAGGGACCACTGAAGCTTTCTTT. This codes for CASRRYTGTTEAFF.

For this clonotype: With a much larger clone just one base away, this may be a read error. V usage is TRBV12-5 and J usage is TRBJ1-3, with D uncertain. The CDR3 consists of 11 residues. The V and J ends lost 9 bases and 10 bases respectively, with 13 bases between them. Germline V CDR1 and CDR2: LGHNT, FRNRAP. In nucleotides, the CDR3 is TGTGCTAGGCTCCCTATGGCGACCATATATTTT. Its translation is CARLPMATIYF.